This TCR beta chain was observed in a study of metastatic and nonmetastatic thyroid tumors. Germline V CDR1 and CDR2: SGDLS, YYNGEE. Deletions cut 2 bases from V and 0 bases from J, with 10 bases between. This CDR3 spans 15 amino acids. Among the patients, none had received any treatment before thyroid surgery. Via MiXCR, TCRdb re-called the PCR reads. The table records roughly 55,000 clones, 15% to 20% of them present only once. This clone was observed many times. The TCR comes from a male donor with papillary thyroid cancer or a benign thyroid nodule (not recorded which). Some clones in this sample may be carry-over from other donors' samples. The chain recombines TRBV9 with TRBJ2-3; no clear D. The sequenced material came from blood. The CDR3 here is CASSVGDVSTDTQYF. Here the CDR3 DNA reads TGTGCCAGCAGCGTGGGTGACGTTAGCACAGATACGCAGTATTTT. The variable domain in full, completed from reference TRBV9 and TRBJ2-3, reads DSGVTQTPKHLITATGQRVTLRCSPRSGDLSVYWYQQSLDQGLQFLIQYYNGEERAKGNILERFSAQQFPDLHSELNLSSLELGDSALYFCASSVGDVSTDTQYFGPGTRLTVL.